A single sample is the source of the 32 T cell receptor beta chains below, sequenced in a study of blood T cell repertoires in COVID-19. Only in-frame clones appear in the TCRdb table, and some are missing; sequencing was by immunoSEQ multiplex PCR. The sample lists 75,000 or so clones, less than 90% occurring once. The sample comprised peripheral blood. Source of these receptors: a woman older than 75 with acute or convalescent COVID-19.

V usage is TRBV6-5 and J usage is TRBJ1-1; a weak D match, TRBD1 (6 bases). The germline CDR1 and CDR2 sequences are MNHEY and SVGAGI. The CDR3 loop spans 15 amino acids. Trimming stripped 5 bases from V and 5 bases from J, with 18 bases between. CDR3 DNA sequence: TGTGCCAGCAGTCCGTCCGACAGGCGGGGGACTGAAGCTTTCTTT. This sequence encodes CASSPSDRRGTEAFF.

CDR3 sequence: CATSRAGGTYNEQFF. DNA for the CDR3: TGTGCCACCAGTCGGGCGGGGGGGACCTACAATGAGCAGTTCTTC. This sequence joins TRBV24-1 and TRBJ2-1; 9 bases agree with TRBD2. Germline V gene lookup returns CDR1 KGHDR and CDR2 SFDVKD. This CDR3 contains 15 residues. V lost 6 bases, J lost 2 bases, and 4 bases stayed unmatched.

The chain has TRBV7-9 and TRBJ2-6, with 10 bases fitting TRBD1. Germline assignment: CDR1 SEHNR and CDR2 FQNEAQ (reference sequence). This CDR3 has 18 residues. With 3 bases clipped from V and 0 bases from J, the junction kept 5 bases outside the gene matches. The CDR3 region is CASSFTGTGVSGANVLTF. Here the CDR3 DNA reads TGTGCCAGCAGCTTTACCGGGACAGGGGTCTCTGGGGCCAACGTCCTGACTTTC.

The rearrangement uses TRBV19 and TRBJ2-5; tentatively, D is TRBD1 (6 bases). The ends were cut back, 5 bases at V and 2 bases at J, with 9 bases in the middle. The length of the CDR3 is 13 residues. CDR1 and CDR2 from the germline V gene are LNHDA and SQIVND (reference sequence). CDR3 bases: TGTGCCAGTAGTGTAAGGGGGCAAGAGACCCAGTACTTC. Its translation is CASSVRGQETQYF.

The chain recombines TRBV10-1 with TRBJ2-3; 12 positions match TRBD2. Germline V lookup: CDR1 WNHNN, CDR2 SYGVQD (reference sequence). V shed 7 bases, J shed 3 bases, and the junction held 5 bases outside the gene matches. The CDR3 runs 15 residues. In DNA, the CDR3 is TGCGCCAGCACCTCCGGGACTAGCGGGACAGATACGCAGTATTTT. Its translation: CASTSGTSGTDTQYF.

The chain is built from TRBV13 and TRBJ2-5, with 8 bases lining up with TRBD2. The CDR3 is 17 residues long. CDR1 PRHDT and CDR2 FYEKMQ come from the germline V gene (reference sequence). The V and J ends lost 1 base and 0 bases, in that order; junction bases with no gene match: 7. This CDR3 is CASSLVGLAPNQETQYF. The CDR3 DNA follows: TGTGCCAGCAGCTTAGTTGGACTAGCCCCCAACCAAGAGACCCAGTACTTC.

This clone was seen only a few times. The chain is built from TRBV30 and TRBJ2-7; 7 bases agree with TRBD1. This CDR3 contains 14 residues. V shed 5 bases and J 2 bases; nucleotides not matched to a gene: 9. Germline V gene sequence: CDR1 GTSNPN, CDR2 SVGIG (reference sequence). The DNA for the CDR3 is TGTGCCTGGGCTCGACAGGGACCTACCTACGAGCAGTACTTC. Protein: CAWARQGPTYEQYF. The full variable domain, in which reference TRBV30 and TRBJ2-7 provide the parts outside the CDR3, is SQTIHQWPATLVQPVGSPLSLECTVEGTSNPNLYWYRQAAGRGLQLLFYSVGIGQISSEVPQNLSASRPQDRQFILSSKKLLLSDSGFYLCAWARQGPTYEQYFGPGTRLTVT.

This clone was found once. V is TRBV5-1 and J is TRBJ2-3; 13 bases line up with TRBD2. The V segment lost 4 bases and the J segment 3 bases; nucleotides outside the gene matches: 5. The CDR3 consists of 16 residues. CDR1 and CDR2 from the germline V gene are SGHRS and YFSETQ. The DNA for the CDR3 is TGCGCCAGCAGCCCAACTAGCGGGGGGGCGACAGATACGCAGTATTTT. Protein product: CASSPTSGGATDTQYF.

The chain employs TRBV2 and TRBJ1-4; 9 positions agree with TRBD1. CDR1 and CDR2 from the germline V gene are SNHLY and FYNNEI. CDR3 length equals 14 residues. Losses at the gene ends were 11 bases for V and 7 bases for J; bases not matched to a gene: 11. The CDR3 protein is CAGQGGQGIEKLFF. CDR3 in DNA: TGTGCCGGTCAGGGAGGACAGGGGATTGAAAAACTGTTTTTT.

This clone appeared a single time. The chain links TRBV11-2 to TRBJ1-2; D unclear. Germline values: CDR1 SGHAT, CDR2 FQNNGV. V lost 5 bases to trimming and J lost 2 bases, with 12 bases between them. The CDR3 extends over 14 amino acids. The CDR3 region has the DNA TGTGCCAGCAGCGCTCCGGGATCCAACTATGGCTACACCTTC. The encoded protein is CASSAPGSNYGYTF.

This sequence joins TRBV5-1 and TRBJ1-2; TRBD1 matches 8 bases. J lost 1 base, V lost 4 bases, and 12 bases had no gene match. Germline V CDR1 and CDR2: SGHRS, YFSETQ. CDR3 length: 17 amino acids. CDR3 in DNA: TGCGCCAGCAGCCAGCTACCGGGACAGGCGAGTAACTATGGCTACACCTTC. It codes for CASSQLPGQASNYGYTF.

The chain joins TRBV27 to TRBJ2-7; 10 bases are shared with TRBD2. The CDR3 sequence is 15 residues long. The V gene's germline CDR1 is MNHEY and CDR2 SMNVEV (reference sequence). V shed 4 bases and J 2 bases; nucleotides not matched to a gene: 5. The CDR3, as DNA: TGTGCCAGCAGTTCCGTACTAGCGGGAACCTACGAGCAGTACTTC. This gives the protein CASSSVLAGTYEQYF.

The CDR3 protein is CASSYPTGGGGEKLFF. The CDR3 DNA reads TGTGCCAGCAGTTACCCGACAGGGGGCGGGGGTGAAAAACTGTTTTTT. The rearrangement links TRBV6-6 to TRBJ1-4; TRBD1 matches at 10 bases. In germline, CDR1 is MNHNY, CDR2 SVGAGI (reference sequence). The CDR3 consists of 16 residues. J lost 7 bases, V lost 2 bases, and 7 bases had no gene match.

In this sample, this clone turned up once. The chain combines TRBV7-3 with TRBJ2-1; 7 bases map to TRBD2. CDR3 length equals 16 residues. The germline V gene encodes CDR1 SGHTA and CDR2 FQGTGA. V was pared by 5 bases and J by 6 bases, with 13 bases of the junction left unmatched. In nucleotides, the CDR3 is TGTGCCAGCAGCCCAGTGGGGGGGAGGGCCCTCAATGAGCAGTTCTTC. It codes for CASSPVGGRALNEQFF.

This clone has just one count. The rearrangement uses TRBV6-1 and TRBJ2-7; perhaps TRBD2 as D (7 bases). Germline assignment: CDR1 MNHNS and CDR2 SASEGT. The V end lost 0 bases, the J end lost 6 bases, and 18 bases lay between the germline ends. The CDR3 is 16 amino acids. CDR3 sequence reads: CASSEAAGAPGGEQYF. The CDR3 nucleotides read TGTGCCAGCAGTGAAGCGGCGGGGGCGCCGGGAGGCGAGCAGTACTTC.

This chain links TRBV7-9 with TRBJ2-6; D perhaps matches TRBD2 (5 bases). Germline CDR1 is SEHNR and CDR2 is FQNEAQ (reference sequence). This CDR3 region has 17 residues. V was pared by 5 bases and J by 0 bases, with 14 bases between. CDR3 in DNA: TGTGCCAGCAGCCTAGGTGCGGGTACCTCTGGGGCCAACGTCCTGACTTTC. Translation gives CASSLGAGTSGANVLTF.

The V and J genes are TRBV5-1 and TRBJ2-7; 10 bases map to TRBD1. From germline, CDR1 is SGHRS and CDR2 YFSETQ. The CDR3 has 16 residues. V was clipped by 4 bases and J by 7 bases; unmatched bases: 14. CDR3 sequence: CASSINPGTGAREQYF. CDR3 DNA: TGCGCCAGCAGCATAAATCCCGGGACAGGGGCGAGGGAGCAGTACTTC.

V gene TRBV18 combines with J gene TRBJ1-2; TRBD1 agrees at 7 bases. The germline CDR1 and CDR2 sequences are KGHSH and LQKENI. The CDR3 length is 16 residues. V lost 2 bases, J lost 4 bases, and 10 bases stayed unmatched. The CDR3 DNA is TGTGCCAGCTCACCAGGCGGACAGGAGTTCATCTATGGCTACACCTTC. Its protein is CASSPGGQEFIYGYTF.

The chain joins TRBV3-1 (or the pseudogene TRBV3-2) to TRBJ2-1; TRBD2 matches 11 bases. The CDR3 sequence is 16 residues long. Per the germline V gene, CDR1 is LGHDT and CDR2 is YNNKEL (reference sequence). Trimming took 3 bases from V and 7 from J; bases not matched to a gene: 8. Here the CDR3 DNA reads TGTGCCAGCAGCCAGCTAGCGGGAGGTATTAGGAATGAGCAGTTCTTC. Encoded protein: CASSQLAGGIRNEQFF.

Only one count was recorded for this clone. The chain recombines TRBV19 with TRBJ2-3, with a tentative D call TRBD1 (6 bases). The CDR3 is 15 residues long. The V and J ends lost 6 bases and 6 bases respectively, with 19 bases between them. Germline CDR1 reads LNHDA; CDR2 reads SQIVND (reference sequence). The CDR3 loop reads CASSERSWDIDTQYF. The CDR3 DNA reads as TGTGCCAGTAGCGAACGAAGCTGGGACATTGATACGCAGTATTTT.

This rearrangement joins TRBV19 to TRBJ1-1, with 9 positions matching TRBD1. The V and J ends lost 8 bases and 5 bases, in that order; junction bases with no gene match: 9. Germline V gives CDR1 LNHDA, CDR2 SQIVND (reference sequence). The CDR3 has 14 residues. This CDR3 reads CASWDRVVTTEAFF. The CDR3 DNA follows: TGTGCCAGTTGGGACAGGGTGGTAACGACTGAAGCTTTCTTT.

J is TRBJ1-1 and V is TRBV5-1; D is uncertain. The CDR3 sequence is 15 residues long. Germline V CDR1 and CDR2: SGHRS, YFSETQ. The ends were cut back, 0 bases at V and 1 base at J, with 10 bases in the middle. The CDR3 is CASSLDGHSNTEAFF. CDR3 sequence (DNA): TGCGCCAGCAGCTTGGACGGTCACTCGAACACTGAAGCTTTCTTT.

CDR3 DNA sequence: TGTGCCAGCAGCTTGGATGGCGGGAGGGCCAGGGAGACCCAGTACTTC. It encodes CASSLDGGRARETQYF. V and J are TRBV5-4 and TRBJ2-5; 9 positions agree with TRBD2. This CDR3 is built from 16 residues. The V gene's germline CDR1 is SGHNT and CDR2 YYREEE (reference sequence). Losses at the gene ends were 0 bases for V and 5 bases for J; bases not matched to a gene: 8.

The chain recombines TRBV10-1 with TRBJ1-1; 7 positions agree with TRBD1. Trimming removed 6 bases from V and 4 bases from J; junction bases left unmatched: 5. There are 13 residues in the CDR3. Germline V CDR1 and CDR2: WNHNN, SYGVQD (reference sequence). The CDR3 sequence: CASSRDRVTEAFF. CDR3 coding DNA: TGCGCCAGCAGCCGGGACAGAGTCACTGAAGCTTTCTTT.

V is TRBV27 and J is TRBJ1-1, with TRBD1 identical over 9 bases. Unmatched junction bases numbered 6, after V lost 3 bases and J lost 4 bases. The CDR3 totals 15 residues. Germline lookup yields CDR1 MNHEY and CDR2 SMNVEV (reference sequence). CDR3 bases: TGTGCCAGCAGTTTGACAGGGGGTTATTTCACTGAAGCTTTCTTT. Translating it yields CASSLTGGYFTEAFF.

The chain couples TRBV6-5 to TRBJ2-3, with D tentatively TRBD2 (7 bases). This CDR3 is 14 amino acids long. Trimming pared 7 bases from V and 1 base from J, leaving 12 bases between. Germline CDR1 MNHEY, CDR2 SVGAGI. The CDR3 spells CASKRDIGTDTQYF. CDR3 coding DNA: TGTGCCAGCAAGCGGGACATCGGCACAGATACGCAGTATTTT.

Only one count was recorded for this clone. The chain is built from TRBV7-2 and TRBJ2-1; TRBD2 agrees at 7 bases. Per the germline V gene, CDR1 is SGHTA and CDR2 is FQGNSA. This CDR3 spans 17 amino acids. With V trimmed by 4 bases and J by 4 bases, 13 bases remained unmatched. The CDR3 here is CASSSSSGLPKYNEQFF. Here the CDR3 DNA reads TGTGCCAGCAGCTCCTCCTCGGGACTACCCAAGTACAATGAGCAGTTCTTC.

CDR3 DNA sequence: TGTGCCAGCAGCCAAGGGCCCGAGCAGTACTTC. It codes for CASSQGPEQYF. The chain joins TRBV14 to TRBJ2-7; D not resolved. The CDR3 covers 11 residues. V was trimmed by 1 base and J by 6 bases, leaving 4 bases between them. Germline CDR1 is SGHDN and CDR2 is FVKESK.

The genes are TRBV29-1 and TRBJ2-1; 7 nucleotides agree with TRBD2. V shed 6 bases, J shed 6 bases, and the junction held 8 bases outside the gene matches. This CDR3 is 13 amino acids long. In germline, CDR1 is SQVTM, CDR2 ANQGSEA. The CDR3 spells CSVETSRANEQFF. The CDR3 nucleotides read TGCAGCGTCGAGACTAGCCGGGCCAATGAGCAGTTCTTC.

The chain uses TRBV19 and TRBJ1-2; 11 nucleotides line up with TRBD1. V trimming: 9 bases; J trimming: 1 base; junction bases outside the gene matches: 4. The germline gives CDR1 LNHDA, CDR2 SQIVND (reference sequence). This CDR3 spans 14 amino acids. CDR3 loop: CASRTGGGNYGYTF. The CDR3 nucleotides are TGTGCCAGCCGGACAGGGGGCGGTAACTATGGCTACACCTTC. Full variable domain (missing parts from reference TRBV19 and TRBJ1-2): DGGITQSPKYLFRKEGQNVTLSCEQNLNHDAMYWYRQDPGQGLRLIYYSQIVNDFQKGDIAEGYSVSREKKESFPLTVTSAQKNPTAFYLCASRTGGGNYGYTFGSGTRLTVV.

This clone was recorded a few times. This chain links TRBV2 with TRBJ2-7; TRBD2 matches 14 bases. CDR1 is SNHLY and CDR2 is FYNNEI in the germline V gene. The J segment lost 6 bases and the V segment lost 7 bases, leaving 14 bases of the junction unmatched. The CDR3 runs 17 residues. CDR3 nucleotides: TGTGCCAGCAACCCGACTAGCGGGAGGGCCTATGGCGGCGAGCAGTACTTC. Residues: CASNPTSGRAYGGEQYF.

This clone has just a few counts. This chain uses TRBV9 with TRBJ1-1; maybe TRBD1 (6 bases). From germline, CDR1 is SGDLS and CDR2 YYNGEE. Trimming took off 3 bases at V and 1 base at J, with 10 bases between the two ends. This CDR3 region has 14 residues. The CDR3 bases are TGTGCCAGCAGCGGGACAGTTGGGAACACTGAAGCTTTCTTT. Protein: CASSGTVGNTEAFF.